The present entry profiles one T cell receptor (beta chain) with its context. The data originate from a study of control samples from healthy donors and cancer patients. This CDR3 spans 16 amino acids. Germline CDR1 is LGHDT and CDR2 is YNNKEL (reference sequence). The germline V and J ends were trimmed by 0 bases and 2 bases, with 14 bases remaining between them. The table came from immunoSEQ multiplex PCR; TCRdb's copy has only in-frame clones and leaves some out. The table lists more than 85,000 clones, 92% of them singletons. The material sequenced was blood. This TCR was recovered from a woman younger than 30 in good health. The chain employs TRBV3-1 (or the pseudogene TRBV3-2) and TRBJ2-7; D gene unclear. This CDR3 is CASSQESANKAYEQYF. DNA of the CDR3: TGTGCCAGCAGCCAAGAATCGGCTAATAAGGCCTACGAGCAGTACTTC.